This TCR beta chain was captured in a study of cytomegalovirus exposure and HLA in healthy donors. About the study: Earlier work reported some 110 million unique TCR beta sequences from some 180 million T cells.

The CDR3 loop spans 16 amino acids. From germline, CDR1 is SEHNR and CDR2 FQNEAQ (reference sequence). Vbeta (60) and Jbeta (13) primers were used in the PCR. The data were produced by immunoSEQ multiplex PCR, yet TCRdb's version contains in-frame clones alone and is incomplete. The data contain some 160,000 clones, more than 75% of them seen just once; the ten biggest clones take up around 2.6%. As for this clone: A junction boundary mismatches the germline segment, possibly from a read error.

This TCR was recovered from a man aged 25 to 40 in good health and CMV-seropositive. The sequencing sample was made of PBMCs. The chain joins TRBV7-9 to TRBJ2-6; a weak D match, TRBD1 (6 bases). The CDR3 is CSSSFDRFSGANVLTF. CDR3 sequence (DNA): TGTTCCAGCAGTTTCGACAGGTTCTCTGGGGCCAACGTCCTGACTTTC. Using reference TRBV7-9 and TRBJ2-6 for the parts outside the CDR3, the full variable domain is DTGVSQNPRHKITKRGQNVTFRCDPISEHNRLYWYRQTLGQGPEFLTYFQNEAQLEKSRLLSDRFSAERPKGSFSTLEIQRTEQGDSAMYLCSSSFDRFSGANVLTFGAGSRLTVL.